These 26 T cell receptor beta chains were sequenced from one sample in a study of vaccination and CD4 T cells after COVID-19. The Oncomine TCR Beta short-read assay sequenced DNA from cultured CD4+ T cells. Genomic DNA extraction was carried out from cultured CD4+ T cells. TCRdb passed the PCR reads through MiXCR, listing each CDR3 protein once. The sample includes thousands of distinct CDR3 sequences, around 29% of them seen just once. Treatment defined: 10-day PBMC culture with coronavirus spike peptide pools or control peptides (ViraFEST assay). The collection of CD4+ T cells from the unexposed donor took place before the COVID-19 pandemic (2011-2018). What these receptors recognize is not known. What was sequenced was CD4+ T cells from blood, cultured in vitro. These TCRs come from a human donor in good health.

The gene calls are TRBV12-3 or TRBV12-4 and TRBJ1-2, with a tentative D call TRBD1 (5 bases). The CDR3 totals 13 residues. Between the trimmed V and J ends, which lost 8 bases and 5 bases, there was a span of 15 bases. CDR3 nucleotides: TGTGCCAGCGGGGCCAGGCGGTTGTATGGCTACACCTTC. Translation: CASGARRLYGYTF.

This clonotype was observed a handful of times. The chain couples TRBV19 to TRBJ1-5; possibly TRBD1 for D (6 bases). Deletions cut 5 bases from V and 0 bases from J, with 11 bases between. CDR1 and CDR2 from the germline V gene are LNHDA and SQIVND (reference sequence). CDR3 length: 15 amino acids. The CDR3: CASSPGQYSNQPQHF. CDR3 nucleotides: TGTGCCAGTAGTCCCGGACAGTATAGCAATCAGCCCCAGCATTTT.

Details on this clonotype: An end of the junction differs from the germline gene, which may be a read error. The rearrangement links TRBV7-2 to TRBJ2-3, with 12 bases lining up with TRBD2. Germline values: CDR1 SGHTA, CDR2 FQGNSA. The CDR3 consists of 15 residues. DNA for the CDR3: TGTGCCAGCAGCCTAGCGGGAGGGAGCACAGATACGCAGTATTTT. It encodes CASSLAGGSTDTQYF.

This clonotype has a handful of counts. V gene TRBV19 combines with J gene TRBJ1-5; a weak D match, TRBD1 (6 bases). The CDR3 length is 14 residues. The ends were cut back, 8 bases at V and 5 bases at J, with 16 bases in the middle. Looked up from germline, CDR1 is LNHDA and CDR2 is SQIVND (reference sequence). CDR3 in DNA: TGTGCCAGTGGGGTAACAGGGAACTATCAGCCCCAGCATTTT. It translates to CASGVTGNYQPQHF.

This clonotype has more than one count but fewer than ten. The CDR3 loop is CASSSSGRGTDTQYF. The CDR3 DNA reads TGTGCCAGCAGCTCTAGCGGGAGAGGCACAGATACGCAGTATTTT. The V gene is TRBV5-4, the J gene TRBJ2-3; 10 positions match TRBD2. V lost 3 bases to trimming and J lost 1 base; unmatched junction nucleotides: 2. CDR3 length: 15 residues. The germline V gene encodes CDR1 SGHNT and CDR2 YYREEE (reference sequence).

This rearrangement joins TRBV7-3 to TRBJ2-1, with 8 nucleotides matching TRBD1. The V gene end was trimmed by 5 bases and the J gene end by 8 bases; junction bases not matched to a gene: 8. CDR3 length: 14 amino acids. Germline V lookup: CDR1 SGHTA, CDR2 FQGTGA. CDR3 amino acids: CASSQSPGQDEQFF. The CDR3 nucleotides read TGTGCCAGCAGCCAGTCGCCGGGACAGGATGAGCAGTTCTTC.

The sample holds a few counts of this clonotype. This CDR3 is CASSPGTGHTIYF. The CDR3 bases are TGCGCCAGCAGCCCAGGGACAGGGCACACCATATATTTT. This chain connects TRBV5-1 to TRBJ1-3, with 9 bases that match TRBD1. This CDR3 region has 13 residues. The J segment lost 8 bases and the V segment lost 4 bases, leaving 4 bases of the junction unmatched. CDR1 is SGHRS and CDR2 is YFSETQ in the germline V gene.

The gene calls are TRBV6-2 or TRBV6-3 and TRBJ2-5; 7 bases map to TRBD1. CDR1 MNHEY and CDR2 SVGEGT come from the germline V gene. The CDR3 length is 16 residues. V shed 0 bases, J shed 0 bases, and the junction held 4 bases outside the gene matches. The CDR3 DNA reads TGTGCCAGCAGTTACTCACTCGACAGGGACCAAGAGACCCAGTACTTC. The encoded protein is CASSYSLDRDQETQYF.

There are a few counts of this clonotype. The chain couples TRBV7-2 to TRBJ2-7; D is unresolved. Germline V lookup: CDR1 SGHTA, CDR2 FQGNSA. The CDR3 is 15 amino acids. V was trimmed by 0 bases and J by 6 bases, leaving 15 bases between them. The DNA for the CDR3 is TGTGCCAGCAGCTTAGCCGCAGAGGCCCCGGGCGAGCAGTACTTC. Protein sequence: CASSLAAEAPGEQYF. Full variable domain (remainder filled in from reference TRBV7-2 and TRBJ2-7): GAGVSQSPSNKVTEKGKDVELRCDPISGHTALYWYRQSLGQGLEFLIYFQGNSAPDKSGLPSDRFSAERTGGSVSTLTIQRTQQEDSAVYLCASSLAAEAPGEQYFGPGTRLTVT.

The chain joins TRBV20-1 to TRBJ2-2, with D hard to call. Germline loops: CDR1 DFQATT, CDR2 SNEGSKA (reference sequence). The V gene lost 0 bases and the J gene lost 0 bases, with 8 bases spanning the gap. This CDR3 is 15 amino acids long. For the CDR3, the DNA is TGCAGTGCTAGAGAGGTTGGGGCGAACACCGGGGAGCTGTTTTTT. Its translation: CSAREVGANTGELFF.

This clonotype ranks as medium-sized. This chain uses TRBV6-1 with TRBJ1-2, with D perhaps matching TRBD1 (6 bases). CDR3 length: 15 residues. With 5 bases removed from V and 4 bases from J, the gap between germline ends came to 17 bases. Germline V CDR1 and CDR2: MNHNS, SASEGT. CDR3 sequence: CASSTLGGHGYGYTF. CDR3 in DNA: TGTGCCAGCAGTACCTTGGGGGGGCATGGCTATGGCTACACCTTC.

The CDR3 DNA sequence: TGCGCCAGCAGCTCCGGGACTAGGGGCCTGGAGCAGTACTTC. It is translated as CASSSGTRGLEQYF. V and J are TRBV5-1 and TRBJ2-7; 8 positions agree with TRBD2. CDR1 and CDR2 from the germline V gene are SGHRS and YFSETQ. CDR3 size: 14 residues. J was trimmed by 7 bases and V by 3 bases; bases with no gene match: 9. Full variable domain (outside the CDR3, taken from reference TRBV5-1 and TRBJ2-7): KAGVTQTPRYLIKTRGQQVTLSCSPISGHRSVSWYQQTPGQGLQFLFEYFSETQRNKGNFPGRFSGRQFSNSRSEMNVSTLELGDSALYLCASSSGTRGLEQYFGPGTRLTVT.

This clonotype has just a few counts. This chain joins TRBV11-2 and TRBJ2-7; 9 bases are a match to TRBD1. This CDR3 comprises 14 residues. Trimming removed 3 bases from V and 5 bases from J; junction bases left unmatched: 5. Germline V gene data show CDR1 as SGHAT and CDR2 as FQNNGV. This chain's CDR3 is CASSLGQGWNEQYF. CDR3 sequence (DNA): TGTGCCAGCAGCTTGGGACAGGGATGGAACGAGCAGTACTTC.

The chain combines TRBV11-2 with TRBJ2-1; 9 bases agree with TRBD2. Germline V gene lookup returns CDR1 SGHAT and CDR2 FQNNGV. V lost 1 base to trimming and J lost 6 bases; unmatched junction nucleotides: 7. The CDR3 runs 16 residues. The CDR3, as DNA: TGTGCCAGCAGCTTAGTAGGCGGGAGGGCCCTCAATGAGCAGTTCTTC. This translates into CASSLVGGRALNEQFF.

This clonotype was recorded once. The CDR3 protein is CASRAGDTGELFF. The CDR3, as DNA: TGTGCCAGCAGAGCAGGGGATACCGGGGAGCTGTTTTTT. V is TRBV11-3 and J is TRBJ2-2; weak D call: TRBD1 (6 bases). CDR3 length: 13 amino acids. CDR1 is SGHNT and CDR2 is YENEEA in the germline V gene. Deletions cut 6 bases from V and 5 bases from J, with 10 bases between. Full variable domain (outside the CDR3, taken from reference TRBV11-3 and TRBJ2-2): EAGVVQSPRYKIIEKKQPVAFWCNPISGHNTLYWYLQNLGQGPELLIRYENEEAVDDSQLPKDRFSAERLKGVDSTLKIQPAELGDSAVYLCASRAGDTGELFFGEGSRLTVL.

There are a few counts of this clonotype. The junction differs from germline at one of its ends, possibly a read error. The chain is built from TRBV6-2 or TRBV6-3 and TRBJ2-1; D possibly corresponds to TRBD2 (6 bases). The CDR3 sequence is 16 residues long. The germline V gene encodes CDR1 MNHEY and CDR2 SVGEGT. DNA for the CDR3: TGTGCCAGCAGTAACTCAGCGGGCCGCTCCTACAATGAGCAGTTCTTC. This gives the protein CASSNSAGRSYNEQFF.

As for this clonotype: The junction does not match germline at one end; this may be a read error. The chain has TRBV10-3 and TRBJ2-1, with 8 bases matching TRBD1. Per the germline V gene, CDR1 is ENHRY and CDR2 is SYGVKD. The CDR3 totals 14 residues. The CDR3 DNA reads as TGTGCCGTCAGTGGGCGACAGGGGTTCAATGAGCAGTTCTTC. It yields the protein CAVSGRQGFNEQFF.

In its sample, this clonotype was seen a few times. The gene calls are TRBV7-9 and TRBJ2-7; 14 bases map to TRBD2. V shed 3 bases, J shed 2 bases, and the junction held 0 bases outside the gene matches. Germline CDR1 and CDR2: SEHNR and FQNEAQ (reference sequence). The CDR3 totals 15 residues. CDR3 sequence (DNA): TGTGCCAGCAGCTTGGGACTAGCGGGAGCCTACGAGCAGTACTTC. Its protein is CASSLGLAGAYEQYF. The full variable domain, rest sourced from reference TRBV7-9 and TRBJ2-7, is DTGVSQNPRHKITKRGQNVTFRCDPISEHNRLYWYRQTLGQGPEFLTYFQNEAQLEKSRLLSDRFSAERPKGSFSTLEIQRTEQGDSAMYLCASSLGLAGAYEQYFGPGTRLTVT.

The rearrangement uses TRBV14 and TRBJ1-2; D is perhaps TRBD1 (5 bases). V was clipped by 4 bases and J by 2 bases, with 20 bases between them. CDR1 is SGHDN, CDR2 FVKESK, per germline. The CDR3 is 17 residues long. The CDR3 DNA is TGTGCCAGCAGCCCTTCTGTAGGCAGGGCTTCGAACTATGGCTACACCTTC. It specifies CASSPSVGRASNYGYTF.

This clonotype was counted a few times. V is TRBV19 and J is TRBJ1-5, with 11 bases identical to TRBD1. Losses at the gene ends were 4 bases for V and 7 bases for J; bases not matched to a gene: 9. The CDR3 is 16 residues long. Germline V gene sequence: CDR1 LNHDA, CDR2 SQIVND (reference sequence). CDR3 amino acids: CASSTRTGGAFQPQHF. The CDR3 region has the DNA TGTGCCAGTAGTACCCGGACAGGGGGCGCCTTCCAGCCCCAGCATTTT.

The chain couples TRBV11-3 to TRBJ1-3; D gene ambiguous. This CDR3 contains 16 residues. The germline V and J ends were trimmed by 1 base and 4 bases, with 14 bases remaining between them. Germline V gene lookup returns CDR1 SGHNT and CDR2 YENEEA. The CDR3 sequence: CASSLGPSVAGNTIYF. CDR3 nucleotide sequence: TGTGCCAGCAGCTTAGGCCCTTCGGTGGCCGGAAACACCATATATTTT.

This clonotype was seen only a few times. The chain has TRBV7-9 and TRBJ1-2; the D is unclear. V was cut by 1 base and J by 3 bases, with 15 bases left in between. The CDR3 covers 16 residues. The germline gives CDR1 SEHNR, CDR2 FQNEAQ (reference sequence). DNA for the CDR3: TGTGCCAGCAGCTTAGGCCGGTCGACCCTTCACTATGGCTACACCTTC. Its protein is CASSLGRSTLHYGYTF.

The chain couples TRBV12-3 or TRBV12-4 to TRBJ1-1; D ambiguous. V lost 0 bases and J lost 4, with 9 bases in between. The CDR3 is 14 residues long. CDR3 residues: CASSLALGSTEAFF. The CDR3 nucleotides read TGTGCCAGCAGTTTAGCGCTGGGTTCCACTGAAGCTTTCTTT.

The CDR3 reads CASSFGTSGDNEQFF. The CDR3 nucleotides are TGTGCCAGCAGTTTTGGGACTAGCGGGGACAATGAGCAGTTCTTC. The chain combines TRBV12-3 or TRBV12-4 with TRBJ2-1; 13 positions agree with TRBD2. V dropped 3 bases and J dropped 5; count of bases not matched to a gene: 1. The CDR3 covers 15 residues.

This clonotype was counted a few times. This chain connects TRBV19 to TRBJ2-7; D gene unclear. Germline V lookup: CDR1 LNHDA, CDR2 SQIVND (reference sequence). The CDR3 spans 13 residues. Deletions cut 6 bases from V and 0 bases from J, with 9 bases between. CDR3 protein: CASRSEYSYEQYF. CDR3 coding DNA: TGTGCCAGTAGGTCAGAGTACTCCTACGAGCAGTACTTC.

This sequence joins TRBV5-1 and TRBJ1-2, with D perhaps matching TRBD1 (5 bases). This CDR3 comprises 13 residues. Trimming left V 1 base short and J 6 bases short, with 10 bases between. Looked up from germline, CDR1 is SGHRS and CDR2 is YFSETQ. The CDR3 protein is CASSLLQGDGYTF. CDR3 DNA sequence: TGCGCCAGCAGCTTGCTGCAGGGTGATGGCTACACCTTC.